This T cell receptor (beta chain) was documented in a study of blood T cell repertoires in COVID-19. For the study at large: Italy, Spain and the United States were the sources of the convalescent and acute COVID-19 samples.

Authors' methods: How many nucleated cells were present was estimated from reference gene primer amplification. Produced via immunoSEQ multiplex PCR; TCRdb's table is partial and in-frame only. V, J and clone size are those of that table, while D and trimming were read from the DNA. The repertoire holds fewer than 95,000 clones, approximately 88% seen once, with about 0.51% in the top ten. Trimming took off 1 base at V and 2 bases at J, with 5 bases between the two ends. Germline V lookup: CDR1 LGHDT, CDR2 YNNKEL (reference sequence). This CDR3 is 14 amino acids long. The chain uses TRBV3-1 (or the pseudogene TRBV3-2) and TRBJ2-2; D call uncertain. The receptor was derived from a man between 60 and 75 years old with acute or convalescent COVID-19. Sequenced sample: peripheral blood. The CDR3: CASSQVKNTGELFF. The CDR3 DNA reads as TGTGCCAGCAGCCAAGTTAAAAACACCGGGGAGCTGTTTTTT.